The table lists the clone carrying this T cell receptor beta chain with many counts. Regions amplified from RNA transcripts were the TCR beta CDR3 regions. Using the HTBI primer set, a first-round RT-PCR was run on the TCR CDR3. MiXCR, applied by TCRdb to the multiplex PCR reads, yields one record per CDR3 protein. The table lists around 480,000 distinct CDR3 sequences, approximately 15% of them singletons, with 15% to 20% in the top ten. Diagnoses were established using clinical symptoms, serum thyroxine and TRAb, thyroid ultrasound and orbital computed tomography. PBMCs were sourced from less than 12 ml fresh peripheral blood. This entry comes from a study of T cells in Graves' hyperthyroidism and ophthalmopathy. V shed 2 bases and J 5 bases; nucleotides not matched to a gene: 7. CDR3 length: 15 amino acids. CDR1 and CDR2 from the germline V gene are LGHDT and YNNKEL (reference sequence).

The sequence came from a woman younger than 35 with Graves' hyperthyroidism. Source material: blood. The J gene is TRBJ1-1, the V gene TRBV3-1; 8 bases match TRBD1. This CDR3 is CASSQRAGGWTEAFF. Here the CDR3 DNA reads TGTGCCAGCAGCCAACGCGCAGGGGGCTGGACTGAAGCTTTCTTT.